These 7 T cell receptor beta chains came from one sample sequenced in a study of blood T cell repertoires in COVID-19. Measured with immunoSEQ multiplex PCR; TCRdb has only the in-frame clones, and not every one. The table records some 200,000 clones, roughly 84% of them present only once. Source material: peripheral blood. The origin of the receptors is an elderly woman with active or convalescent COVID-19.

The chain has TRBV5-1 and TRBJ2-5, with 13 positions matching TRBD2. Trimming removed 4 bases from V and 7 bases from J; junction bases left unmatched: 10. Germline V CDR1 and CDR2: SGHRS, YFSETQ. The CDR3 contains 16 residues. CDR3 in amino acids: CASSATGLAGVGTQYF. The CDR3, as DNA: TGCGCCAGCAGCGCTACCGGACTAGCGGGAGTGGGGACCCAGTACTTC.

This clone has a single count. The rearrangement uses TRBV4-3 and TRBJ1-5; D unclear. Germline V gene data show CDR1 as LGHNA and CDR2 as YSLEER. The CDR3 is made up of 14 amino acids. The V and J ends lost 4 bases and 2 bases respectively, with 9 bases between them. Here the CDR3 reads CASSLQLGNQPQHF. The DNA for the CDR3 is TGCGCCAGCAGCCTCCAATTAGGCAATCAGCCCCAGCATTTT.

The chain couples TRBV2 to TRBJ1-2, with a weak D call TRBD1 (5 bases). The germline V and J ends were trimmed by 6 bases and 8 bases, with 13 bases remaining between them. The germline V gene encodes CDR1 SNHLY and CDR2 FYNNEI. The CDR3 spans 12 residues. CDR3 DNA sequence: TGTGCCAGCAGCGGGCAGGGTCGCGGCTACACCTTC. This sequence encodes CASSGQGRGYTF.

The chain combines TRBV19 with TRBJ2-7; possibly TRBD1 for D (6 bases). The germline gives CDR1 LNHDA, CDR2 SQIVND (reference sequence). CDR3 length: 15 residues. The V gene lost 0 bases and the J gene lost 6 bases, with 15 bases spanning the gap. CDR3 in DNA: TGTGCCAGTAGTATAGAGCGGACAGCGTCGGCCGAGCAGTACTTC. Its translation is CASSIERTASAEQYF.

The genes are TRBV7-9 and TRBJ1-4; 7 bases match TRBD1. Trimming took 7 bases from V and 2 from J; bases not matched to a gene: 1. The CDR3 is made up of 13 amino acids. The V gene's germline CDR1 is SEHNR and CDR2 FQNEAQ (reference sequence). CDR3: CASNRGTNEKLFF. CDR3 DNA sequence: TGTGCCAGCAACAGGGGCACTAATGAAAAACTGTTTTTT.

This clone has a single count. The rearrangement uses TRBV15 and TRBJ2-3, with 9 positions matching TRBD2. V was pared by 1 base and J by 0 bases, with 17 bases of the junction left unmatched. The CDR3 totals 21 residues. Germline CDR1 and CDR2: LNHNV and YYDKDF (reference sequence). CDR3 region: CATSRGRGLAGSKISTDTQYF. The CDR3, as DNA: TGTGCCACCAGCAGAGGAAGGGGGCTAGCGGGGTCCAAAATTAGCACAGATACGCAGTATTTT.

CDR3 nucleotides: TGCGCCAGCAGCCAAGATATGCTAGCGGGGGGACGGGGAGATACGCAGTATTTT. It encodes CASSQDMLAGGRGDTQYF. This sequence joins TRBV4-3 and TRBJ2-3, with 11 bases matching TRBD2. Germline V lookup: CDR1 LGHNA, CDR2 YSLEER. V lost 0 bases to trimming and J lost 5 bases; unmatched junction nucleotides: 10. The CDR3 runs to 18 residues.